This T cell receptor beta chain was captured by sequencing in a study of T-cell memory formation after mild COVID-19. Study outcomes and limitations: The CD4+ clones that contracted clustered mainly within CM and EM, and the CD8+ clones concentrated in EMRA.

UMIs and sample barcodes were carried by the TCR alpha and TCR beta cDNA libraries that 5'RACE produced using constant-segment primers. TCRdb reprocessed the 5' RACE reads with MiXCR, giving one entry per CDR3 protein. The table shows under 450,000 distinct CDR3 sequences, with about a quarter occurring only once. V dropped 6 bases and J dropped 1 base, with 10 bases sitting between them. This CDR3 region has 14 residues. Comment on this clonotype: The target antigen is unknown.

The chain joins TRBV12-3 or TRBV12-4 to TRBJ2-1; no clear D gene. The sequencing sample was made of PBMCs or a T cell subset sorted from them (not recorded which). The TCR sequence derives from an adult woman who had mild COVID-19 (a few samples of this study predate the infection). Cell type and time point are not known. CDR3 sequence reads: CASRAGWSYNEQFF. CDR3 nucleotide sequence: TGTGCCAGCAGGGCCGGGTGGTCCTACAATGAGCAGTTCTTC.